The 6 T cell receptor beta chains reported below all come from one sample, sequenced in a study of shared clonotypes between healthy human individuals (dated by TCRdb to 2018 to 2020). To prepare the library, the immunoSEQ multiplex PCR assay was applied. TCRdb re-hosts the immuneACCESS table, in-frame sequences only. Its copies lack some clones; in the studies checked, an unresolved V gene accounts for under half of them, and the cause for the rest is not known. The sample includes some 2.4 million clones, with 93% observed a single time. The ten largest clones capture approximately 0.36% of the sample. The sequencing sample was made of naive CD4+ T cells from PBMCs. Sample cell subset or site, as interpreted from the label and publication: CD45RA+ positively selected. These receptors originate from a man aged 18 to 35 in good health. Some clones in this sample may be carry-over from other donors' samples.

The chain combines TRBV18 with TRBJ1-4, with D perhaps TRBD1 (6 bases). Germline V CDR1 and CDR2: KGHSH, LQKENI. V was clipped by 5 bases and J by 0 bases, with 10 bases between them. This CDR3 has 15 amino acids. The CDR3: CASSDNRATNEKLFF. The CDR3, as DNA: TGTGCCAGCTCAGACAACAGGGCAACTAATGAAAAACTGTTTTTT.

The chain employs TRBV21-1 and TRBJ2-7; the table assigns TRBD1, which was not confirmed against the DNA. TRBV21-1 is termed a pseudogene. This CDR3 has 13 amino acids. This CDR3 is CASSTCAGGEQYF. CDR3 in DNA: TGTGCCAGCAGCACATGCGCAGGGGGCGAGCAGTACTTC.

The chain joins TRBV30 to TRBJ2-2; D not resolved. The V end lost 2 bases, the J end lost 6 bases, and 7 bases lay between the germline ends. Looked up from germline, CDR1 is GTSNPN and CDR2 is SVGIG (reference sequence). The CDR3 has 12 residues. CDR3 sequence: CAWSRVAGELFF. CDR3 in DNA: TGTGCCTGGAGTAGGGTGGCCGGGGAGCTGTTTTTT. The full variable domain, in which reference TRBV30 and TRBJ2-2 provide the parts outside the CDR3, is SQTIHQWPATLVQPVGSPLSLECTVEGTSNPNLYWYRQAAGRGLQLLFYSVGIGQISSEVPQNLSASRPQDRQFILSSKKLLLSDSGFYLCAWSRVAGELFFGEGSRLTVL.

The V gene is TRBV29-1, the J gene TRBJ2-7; TRBD2 is a possible D gene (5 bases). From germline, CDR1 is SQVTM and CDR2 ANQGSEA. There are 15 residues in the CDR3. The ends were cut back, 4 bases at V and 2 bases at J, with 18 bases in the middle. The DNA for the CDR3 is TGCAGCGTTGCCCTCCCGGGAAACCCCGCCTACGAGCAGTACTTC. Its protein is CSVALPGNPAYEQYF.

The J gene is TRBJ1-6, the V gene TRBV2; 8 positions match TRBD1. CDR3 length equals 13 residues. V was pared by 4 bases and J by 7 bases, with 0 bases of the junction left unmatched. Germline CDR1 is SNHLY and CDR2 is FYNNEI. CDR3 region: CASSGDRNSPLHF. In DNA, the CDR3 is TGTGCCAGCAGTGGGGACAGGAATTCACCCCTCCACTTT.

The chain uses TRBV9 and TRBJ1-4; a weak D match, TRBD1 (6 bases). Trimming took off 2 bases at V and 8 bases at J, with 16 bases between the two ends. The CDR3 consists of 15 residues. CDR1 is SGDLS, CDR2 YYNGEE, per germline. CDR3 bases: TGTGCCAGCAGCGTCCTGGGGGCAGGAGAAGAAAAACTGTTTTTT. This gives the protein CASSVLGAGEEKLFF. The complete variable domain, with remaining parts taken from reference TRBV9 and TRBJ1-4, reads DSGVTQTPKHLITATGQRVTLRCSPRSGDLSVYWYQQSLDQGLQFLIQYYNGEERAKGNILERFSAQQFPDLHSELNLSSLELGDSALYFCASSVLGAGEEKLFFGSGTQLSVL.